Included here is one TCR beta chain sequence, with context. CDR1 MNHEY and CDR2 SVGEGT come from the germline V gene. The CDR3 is made up of 17 amino acids. Trimming at V came to 5 bases and at J to 0 bases, leaving 9 bases not matched to a gene. The Seattle patients, enrolled during active infection, were followed longitudinally. This specimen belongs to a study of blood T cell repertoires in COVID-19. Here immunoSEQ multiplex PCR was the method, and the copy in TCRdb shows in-frame clones only, minus some. Counted here are about 64,000 clones, around 90% occurring once; the ten biggest clones make up roughly 40%.

The V gene is TRBV6-2 or TRBV6-3, the J gene TRBJ2-7; TRBD2 matches at 11 bases. This clonotype was obtained from a woman aged 55-69 years with COVID-19, enrolled during active disease. Sequenced material: peripheral blood. The DNA for the CDR3 is TGTGCCAGCAGTCCGTTGACTAGCGGGACCCCCTCCTACGAGCAGTACTTC. Amino acids: CASSPLTSGTPSYEQYF.